This T cell receptor (beta chain) was observed in a study of T cells in Graves' hyperthyroidism and ophthalmopathy. This clonotype came up many times. Duration under 3 months, a NOSPECS grade of at least 4, and a Clinical Activity Score of at least 3 characterized the ophthalmopathy patients. The study left out patients who had uncontrolled infection, other autoimmune disease, pregnancy or lactation. Germline values: CDR1 LNHNV, CDR2 YYDKDF (reference sequence). The CDR3 covers 17 residues. Trimming stripped 0 bases from V and 0 bases from J, with 12 bases between. Amplification targeted TCR beta CDR3 regions from RNA transcripts. Primed by the HTBI set, a first-round RT-PCR was run on the TCR CDR3. Using its own MiXCR run on the multiplex PCR reads, TCRdb lists one record per CDR3 protein. The profile shows more than 350,000 distinct CDR3 sequences, roughly 15% of them singletons.

Sequencing was done on a sample of blood. The clonotype was recovered from a woman aged 55 to 70 with Graves' ophthalmopathy. The gene calls are TRBV15 and TRBJ2-4, with D maybe TRBD1 (5 bases). The CDR3 loop is CATSRESRVTAKNIQYF. The CDR3, as DNA: TGTGCCACCAGCAGAGAATCCAGGGTAACAGCCAAAAACATTCAGTACTTC.